Each of the 31 T cell receptor beta chains below was sequenced from the same sample in a study of T cell repertoires in cytomegalovirus infection. These receptors' targets are unknown. Each CDR3 protein gets one entry after TCRdb re-called the reads with MiXCR. This sample has 160,000 or so distinct CDR3 sequences, with less than 25% found just once. This specimen consisted of CD8+ T cells from cultured PBMCs, obtained from culture after CMV antigen stimulation. The receptor source for this set is a human donor in good health (CMV status not recorded). Some clones in this sample may be carry-over from other donors' samples.

The chain links TRBV12-3 or TRBV12-4 to TRBJ2-7; the D is unclear. This CDR3 is built from 14 residues. V gave up 2 bases and J gave up 5 bases, with 13 bases separating them. The CDR3 protein is CASSLTDGADEQYF. The DNA for the CDR3 is TGTGCCAGCAGTTTAACGGACGGAGCAGACGAGCAGTACTTC.

This clonotype has more than one count but fewer than ten. This chain links TRBV7-9 with TRBJ2-5, with 8 bases lining up with TRBD1. Looked up from germline, CDR1 is SEHNR and CDR2 is FQNEAQ (reference sequence). J was trimmed by 5 bases and V by 6 bases; bases with no gene match: 11. This CDR3 has 15 residues. The CDR3 coding sequence is TGTGCCAGCAGTTTGGACAGGGTCAATGGCGAGACCCAGTACTTC. It specifies CASSLDRVNGETQYF.

This clonotype showed up just a few times. The chain links TRBV12-3 or TRBV12-4 to TRBJ2-3; a weak D match, TRBD2 (5 bases). The CDR3 runs to 14 residues. V was cut by 4 bases and J by 0 bases, with 8 bases left in between. In nucleotides, the CDR3 is TGTGCCAGCAGTTCGGACTCGAGCACAGATACGCAGTATTTT. This translates into CASSSDSSTDTQYF.

This clonotype was seen more than once but under ten times. V usage is TRBV7-8 and J usage is TRBJ1-2, with 7 bases identical to TRBD1. This CDR3 comprises 15 residues. Looked up from germline, CDR1 is SGHVS and CDR2 is FQNEAQ. J was trimmed by 6 bases and V by 4 bases; bases with no gene match: 11. CDR3 in DNA: TGTGCCAGCAGCTCATCTCTAGGGACAGTCGATGGCTACACCTTC. Its protein is CASSSSLGTVDGYTF.

This chain links TRBV7-3 with TRBJ2-2; 8 nucleotides match TRBD2. There are 14 residues in the CDR3. Germline assignment: CDR1 SGHTA and CDR2 FQGTGA. V lost 5 bases and J lost 7; bases outside the gene matches: 6. CDR3: CASSPGLGDGELFF. CDR3 DNA sequence: TGTGCCAGCAGCCCGGGACTAGGGGACGGGGAGCTGTTTTTT.

This clonotype appeared a few times. V gene TRBV12-3 or TRBV12-4 combines with J gene TRBJ2-7, with D possibly being TRBD1 (6 bases). This CDR3 comprises 12 residues. Trimming stripped 6 bases from V and 2 bases from J, with 8 bases between. This CDR3 is CASSEGAYEQYF. The CDR3 coding sequence is TGTGCCAGCAGCGAGGGGGCCTACGAGCAGTACTTC.

The rearrangement joins TRBV23-1 to TRBJ2-1; D gene uncertain. TRBV23-1 is designated an ORF whose function remains uncertain. Trimming cost V 0 bases and J 0 bases, with 15 bases left between them. This CDR3 is 18 amino acids long. DNA of the CDR3: TGCGCCAGCAGTCAATCCCCCCTTGGCTCGAGCTCCTACAATGAGCAGTTCTTC. Translated: CASSQSPLGSSSYNEQFF.

By proportion, this clonotype is medium-sized (0.01 to 0.1%). V usage is TRBV4-1 and J usage is TRBJ1-2; possible D gene TRBD1, 6 bases. The CDR3 covers 15 residues. The germline V gene encodes CDR1 MGHRA and CDR2 YSYEKL. Deletions cut 4 bases from V and 7 bases from J, with 19 bases between. The CDR3: CASSPPYTGSGGYTF. The CDR3 nucleotides read TGCGCCAGCAGCCCGCCTTATACAGGGAGCGGTGGCTACACCTTC.

This clonotype was detected a few times. The V gene is TRBV2, the J gene TRBJ1-1, with 10 positions matching TRBD1. This CDR3 contains 16 residues. Germline V lookup: CDR1 SNHLY, CDR2 FYNNEI. Germline trimming cut 6 bases from V and 5 bases from J; bases unmatched to any gene: 12. CDR3 residues: CASSMHLGQGGTEAFF. In DNA, the CDR3 is TGTGCCAGCAGCATGCACCTAGGACAGGGGGGGACTGAAGCTTTCTTT. Full variable domain (missing parts from reference TRBV2 and TRBJ1-1): EPEVTQTPSHQVTQMGQEVILRCVPISNHLYFYWYRQILGQKVEFLVSFYNNEISEKSEIFDDQFSVERPDGSNFTLKIRSTKLEDSAMYFCASSMHLGQGGTEAFFGQGTRLTVV.

This clonotype was seen more than once but under ten times. The CDR3 nucleotides are TGTGCCAGCAGTCCAGGGGGGATCACAGATACGCAGTATTTT. Protein product: CASSPGGITDTQYF. This rearrangement joins TRBV12-3 or TRBV12-4 to TRBJ2-3; TRBD1 is a possible D gene (7 bases). CDR3 length equals 14 residues. V was shortened by 5 bases and J by 2 bases, with 11 bases between the two germline ends.

J is TRBJ2-3 and V is TRBV6-5; D ambiguous. The V gene lost 0 bases and the J gene lost 0 bases, with 10 bases spanning the gap. Germline V gene lookup returns CDR1 MNHEY and CDR2 SVGAGI. CDR3 size: 16 residues. The CDR3 DNA is TGTGCCAGCAGTTACTCGAGGCGGAGAAGCACAGATACGCAGTATTTT. Translated, it gives CASSYSRRRSTDTQYF.

This clonotype has just a few counts. The CDR3, as DNA: TGTGCCAGCAGTGAAGACGACCCGGACAGGGATTCACCCCTCCACTTT. Translated: CASSEDDPDRDSPLHF. V is TRBV7-2 and J is TRBJ1-6; TRBD1 matches 8 bases. CDR3 size: 16 residues. Germline CDR1 and CDR2: SGHTA and FQGNSA. V shed 6 bases and J 8 bases; nucleotides not matched to a gene: 12.

This rearrangement joins TRBV4-1 to TRBJ1-2; TRBD1 is a possible D gene (5 bases). In germline, CDR1 is MGHRA, CDR2 YSYEKL. CDR3 length: 15 residues. The V end was cut by 4 bases, the J end by 0 bases, with 12 bases between. CDR3 sequence reads: CASSLRQTSNYGYTF. The CDR3, as DNA: TGCGCCAGCAGCCTCCGACAGACTTCTAACTATGGCTACACCTTC.

The chain recombines TRBV19 with TRBJ1-5, with unresolved D. Trimming pared 3 bases from V and 0 bases from J, leaving 9 bases between. Germline CDR1 and CDR2: LNHDA and SQIVND (reference sequence). There are 15 residues in the CDR3. In nucleotides, the CDR3 is TGTGCCAGTAGTATTCAGCTTAATAGCAATCAGCCCCAGCATTTT. It codes for CASSIQLNSNQPQHF.

This sequence joins TRBV12-3 or TRBV12-4 and TRBJ1-1, with no clear D. The CDR3 contains 14 residues. Trimming took 1 base from V and 4 from J, leaving 10 bases between them. The CDR3 sequence is CASSLVSAGTEAFF. The CDR3 coding sequence is TGTGCCAGCAGTTTAGTTTCCGCCGGCACTGAAGCTTTCTTT.

This clonotype was observed a few times. The J gene is TRBJ1-5, the V gene TRBV7-2, with a tentative D call TRBD1 (5 bases). The V gene lost 6 bases and the J gene lost 3 bases, with 18 bases spanning the gap. This CDR3 has 16 amino acids. From germline, CDR1 is SGHTA and CDR2 FQGNSA. The CDR3 is CASSSGTPVYNQPQHF. The CDR3 nucleotides are TGTGCCAGCAGTTCCGGGACTCCGGTCTACAATCAGCCCCAGCATTTT. Full variable domain (outside the CDR3, taken from reference TRBV7-2 and TRBJ1-5): GAGVSQSPSNKVTEKGKDVELRCDPISGHTALYWYRQSLGQGLEFLIYFQGNSAPDKSGLPSDRFSAERTGGSVSTLTIQRTQQEDSAVYLCASSSGTPVYNQPQHFGDGTRLSIL.

The chain joins TRBV7-2 to TRBJ2-1; 8 positions agree with TRBD2. After removal of 3 bases from V and 6 bases from J, the junction contained 10 bases not matched to a gene. CDR3 size: 16 residues. Germline CDR1 reads SGHTA; CDR2 reads FQGNSA. The CDR3 sequence is CASSLALGLVSNEQFF. The CDR3 bases are TGTGCCAGCAGCTTGGCCCTGGGACTAGTAAGCAATGAGCAGTTCTTC.

This clonotype was seen a handful of times. The chain recombines TRBV4-1 with TRBJ1-1, with D hard to call. The germline CDR1 and CDR2 sequences are MGHRA and YSYEKL. This CDR3 is built from 17 residues. Trimming took off 2 bases at V and 0 bases at J, with 16 bases between the two ends. CDR3 sequence: CASSQPDGRALNTEAFF. Written as DNA, the CDR3 is TGCGCCAGCAGCCAACCGGACGGTAGGGCCCTGAACACTGAAGCTTTCTTT.

This clonotype was found a few times. This chain uses TRBV7-8 with TRBJ1-4; D is perhaps TRBD1 (6 bases). This CDR3 is 15 amino acids long. Germline-derived CDR1 and CDR2 are SGHVS and FQNEAQ. Trimming removed 5 bases from V and 4 bases from J, with 14 bases in between. In DNA, the CDR3 is TGTGCCAGCAGCCACAGGGACATCGGTAATGAAAAACTGTTTTTT. Amino acid sequence: CASSHRDIGNEKLFF.

This clonotype has more than one count but fewer than ten. The chain is built from TRBV6-2 or TRBV6-3 and TRBJ1-1; D is perhaps TRBD1 (5 bases). Germline lookup yields CDR1 MNHEY and CDR2 SVGEGT. This CDR3 contains 14 residues. The ends were cut back, 8 bases at V and 0 bases at J, with 13 bases in the middle. This CDR3 is CASGPGTVNTEAFF. In nucleotides, the CDR3 is TGTGCCAGCGGCCCGGGGACGGTGAACACTGAAGCTTTCTTT.

This clonotype has only a few counts. CDR3 nucleotides: TGTGCCAGCAGCTTATCCGGGTTATACGAGCAGTACTTC. This sequence encodes CASSLSGLYEQYF. This sequence joins TRBV7-9 and TRBJ2-7; D remains ambiguous. The ends were cut back, 2 bases at V and 4 bases at J, with 9 bases in the middle. The CDR3 loop spans 13 amino acids. Germline V CDR1 and CDR2: SEHNR, FQNEAQ (reference sequence).

In its sample, this clonotype was seen many times. The genes are TRBV7-8 and TRBJ2-1; 8 bases are shared with TRBD2. The V and J ends lost 1 base and 4 bases, in that order; junction bases with no gene match: 3. CDR1 and CDR2 (germline): SGHVS, FQNEAQ. CDR3 size: 15 residues. The CDR3 protein is CASSLGGGLYNEQFF. In DNA, the CDR3 is TGTGCCAGCAGCTTAGGCGGGGGGCTATACAATGAGCAGTTCTTC.

This chain links TRBV25-1 with TRBJ2-2, with TRBD1 matching over 9 bases. The CDR3 length is 15 residues. Germline CDR1 reads MGHDK; CDR2 reads SYGVNS. V was pared by 5 bases and J by 6 bases, with 7 bases of the junction left unmatched. The CDR3 sequence is CASSSIQGASGELFF. The CDR3 DNA reads as TGTGCCAGCAGTTCGATACAGGGGGCGTCCGGGGAGCTGTTTTTT.

This clonotype was counted only a few times. The V gene is TRBV12-5, the J gene TRBJ1-1; a possible D gene is TRBD1 (6 bases). V lost 7 bases and J lost 6, with 12 bases in between. The CDR3 sequence is 12 residues long. Germline CDR1 and CDR2: LGHNT and FRNRAP. The CDR3 nucleotides read TGTGCTAGTGAAAGGGGGGACGCTGAAGCTTTCTTT. This gives the protein CASERGDAEAFF.

This CDR3 reads CASSLRGQGWQETQYF. Written as DNA, the CDR3 is TGTGCCAGCAGCTTGAGGGGGCAGGGGTGGCAAGAGACCCAGTACTTC. The chain carries TRBV7-6 and TRBJ2-5; 7 nucleotides align to TRBD1. The CDR3 length is 16 residues. CDR1 and CDR2 from the germline V gene are SGHVS and FNYEAQ. J was trimmed by 2 bases and V by 3 bases; bases with no gene match: 9.

The chain has TRBV2 and TRBJ1-5, with 10 bases matching TRBD1. Germline CDR1 reads SNHLY; CDR2 reads FYNNEI. V gave up 5 bases and J gave up 7 bases; unmatched junction bases: 8. The CDR3 runs to 15 residues. CDR3 region: CASSSRDRGNQPQHF. Written as DNA, the CDR3 is TGTGCCAGCAGTTCCCGGGACAGGGGAAACCAGCCCCAGCATTTT.

The chain links TRBV7-8 to TRBJ1-3; 7 nucleotides align to TRBD1. Trimming removed 1 base from V and 3 bases from J; junction bases left unmatched: 3. The CDR3 extends over 15 amino acids. The germline V gene has CDR1 SGHVS and CDR2 FQNEAQ. CDR3 nucleotide sequence: TGTGCCAGCAGCTTAGGGACAGGAGGTGGAAACACCATATATTTT. This translates into CASSLGTGGGNTIYF. The entire variable domain, with the rest obtained from reference TRBV7-8 and TRBJ1-3, is as follows: GAGVSQSPRYKVAKRGQDVALRCDPISGHVSLFWYQQALGQGPEFLTYFQNEAQLDKSGLPSDRFFAERPEGSVSTLKIQRTQQEDSAVYLCASSLGTGGGNTIYFGEGSWLTVV.

The chain combines TRBV5-8 with TRBJ2-1; 9 bases map to TRBD1. The CDR3 covers 15 residues. Trimming at V came to 2 bases and at J to 1 base, leaving 1 base not matched to a gene. Per the germline V gene, CDR1 is SGHTS and CDR2 is YDEGEE. CDR3 bases: TGTGCCAGCAGCTTAGACAGGGGGTCCTACAATGAGCAGTTCTTC. Its translation is CASSLDRGSYNEQFF.

This clonotype was observed a few times. An end of the junction does not agree with germline; a read error may underlie this. In DNA form, the CDR3 reads TGTGCTAGCAGCTTAGGCCTATATAACAATGAGCAGTTCTTC. Translation: CASSLGLYNNEQFF. The chain carries TRBV7-7 and TRBJ2-1; D not resolved. The CDR3 consists of 14 residues. Per the germline V gene, CDR1 is SSHAT and CDR2 is FNYEAQ (reference sequence).

CDR3 region: CASLTDYTYEQYF. The CDR3 nucleotides are TGTGCCAGCCTCACTGACTACACCTACGAGCAGTACTTC. The V and J genes are TRBV7-9 and TRBJ2-7; D is possibly TRBD2 (5 bases). This CDR3 region has 13 residues. Germline V gives CDR1 SEHNR, CDR2 FQNEAQ (reference sequence). V dropped 8 bases and J dropped 2 bases, with 13 bases sitting between them.

This clonotype was observed a few times. This chain links TRBV7-8 with TRBJ1-1; D unclear. Deletions cut 5 bases from V and 3 bases from J, with 7 bases between. The germline V gene encodes CDR1 SGHVS and CDR2 FQNEAQ. The CDR3 extends over 12 amino acids. CDR3 sequence (DNA): TGTGCCAGCAGCCCCGACCACACTGAAGCTTTCTTT. Amino acids: CASSPDHTEAFF.